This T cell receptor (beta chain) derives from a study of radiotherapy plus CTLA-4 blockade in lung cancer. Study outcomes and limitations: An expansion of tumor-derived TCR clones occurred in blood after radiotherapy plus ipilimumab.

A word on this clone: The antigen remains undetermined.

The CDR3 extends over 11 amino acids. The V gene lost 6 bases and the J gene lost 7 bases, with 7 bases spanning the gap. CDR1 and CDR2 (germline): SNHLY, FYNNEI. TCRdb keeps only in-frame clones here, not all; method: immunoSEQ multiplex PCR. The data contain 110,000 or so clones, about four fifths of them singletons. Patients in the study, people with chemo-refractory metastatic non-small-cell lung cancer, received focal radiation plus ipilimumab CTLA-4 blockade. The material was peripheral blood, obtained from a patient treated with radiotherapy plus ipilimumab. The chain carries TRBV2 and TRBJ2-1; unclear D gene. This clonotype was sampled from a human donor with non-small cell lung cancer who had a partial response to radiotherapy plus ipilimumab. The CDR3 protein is CASRVDNEQFF. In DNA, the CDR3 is TGTGCCAGCAGGGTAGATAATGAGCAGTTCTTC.